The 12 T cell receptor beta chains below all came from one sample that was sequenced in a study of beta chain features in type 1 diabetes. All of the isolated RNA was reverse transcribed, so expressed TCRB transcripts were sequenced. Sequencing used immunoSEQ multiplex PCR; TCRdb keeps in-frame clones, though not all of them. Among about 350,000 clones listed, 15% to 20% were seen once. The specimen sequenced was naive CD4+ T cells from blood. Receptors were obtained from a woman under 30 in good health.

The sample holds a few counts of this clone. The chain joins TRBV5-1 to TRBJ2-1; 11 nucleotides align to TRBD2. With V trimmed by 4 bases and J by 7 bases, 7 bases remained unmatched. The CDR3 loop spans 15 amino acids. Germline values: CDR1 SGHRS, CDR2 YFSETQ. The CDR3 sequence: CASSIATSGKNEQFF. The CDR3 DNA is TGCGCCAGCAGCATTGCGACTAGCGGGAAGAATGAGCAGTTCTTC.

In its sample, this clone was seen a few times. The rearrangement joins TRBV23-1 to TRBJ2-1; tentatively, D is TRBD1 (5 bases). TRBV23-1 is noted as an ORF with a role that remains uncertain. The CDR3 loop spans 15 amino acids. Between the trimmed V and J ends, which lost 9 bases and 0 bases, there was a span of 15 bases. CDR3 sequence: CARGLGLPSYNEQFF. CDR3 in DNA: TGCGCCAGGGGATTGGGGCTCCCCTCCTACAATGAGCAGTTCTTC.

The table lists this clone with a count of one. The chain carries TRBV18 and TRBJ2-5; 10 bases are a match to TRBD2. V gave up 0 bases and J gave up 4 bases; unmatched junction bases: 5. Germline V gene sequence: CDR1 KGHSH, CDR2 LQKENI. The CDR3 is 16 amino acids. CDR3 loop: CASSPPFQRGGETQYF. The CDR3 bases are TGTGCCAGCTCACCACCCTTCCAGCGGGGGGGAGAGACCCAGTACTTC.

The CDR3 sequence: CAWNRVVDYGYTF. Written as DNA, the CDR3 is TGTGCCTGGAACAGGGTGGTGGACTATGGCTACACCTTC. V is TRBV30 and J is TRBJ1-2, with D possibly matching TRBD1 (6 bases). V was pared by 4 bases and J by 3 bases, with 12 bases between. The CDR3 length is 13 residues. The germline V gene has CDR1 GTSNPN and CDR2 SVGIG (reference sequence).

This clone was picked up many times. Other DNA sequences in the sample encode the same CDR3. The CDR3, as DNA: TGTGCCAGCTCACCAGGGAGCTCCTACGAGCAGTACTTC. Translated: CASSPGSSYEQYF. V usage is TRBV18 and J usage is TRBJ2-7; D perhaps matches TRBD2 (5 bases). From germline, CDR1 is KGHSH and CDR2 LQKENI. Trimming took off 2 bases at V and 0 bases at J, with 5 bases between the two ends. CDR3 length: 13 residues.

The chain employs TRBV5-6 and TRBJ2-7; D is perhaps TRBD2 (6 bases). The CDR3 loop spans 14 amino acids. Looked up from germline, CDR1 is SGHDT and CDR2 is YYEEEE. Trimming pared 0 bases from V and 3 bases from J, leaving 10 bases between. The CDR3 spells CASSLAGRRYEQYF. CDR3 DNA: TGTGCCAGCAGCTTGGCCGGGAGACGCTACGAGCAGTACTTC.

The rearrangement joins TRBV2 to TRBJ2-7; maybe TRBD1 (6 bases). V was shortened by 7 bases and J by 7 bases, with 17 bases between the two germline ends. CDR3 size: 13 residues. CDR1 SNHLY and CDR2 FYNNEI come from the germline V gene. The CDR3 sequence is CASKVGAIGEQYF. The CDR3 nucleotides read TGTGCCAGCAAGGTGGGGGCAATCGGAGAGCAGTACTTC.

A few counts support this clone. This chain joins TRBV6-4 and TRBJ2-3, with 7 bases lining up with TRBD1. Looked up from germline, CDR1 is MRHNA and CDR2 is SNTAGT. J lost 4 bases, V lost 4 bases, and 2 bases had no gene match. The CDR3 is 13 amino acids. The CDR3 nucleotides are TGTGCCAGCAGTGGACAGGGTGCAGATACGCAGTATTTT. Translating gives CASSGQGADTQYF.

This clone came up a few times. Other nucleotide sequences from this sample produce the same CDR3. The chain is built from TRBV30 and TRBJ1-2; the D gene is possibly TRBD1 (6 bases). V was cut by 3 bases and J by 5 bases, with 10 bases left in between. This CDR3 region has 12 residues. From germline, CDR1 is GTSNPN and CDR2 SVGIG (reference sequence). DNA of the CDR3: TGTGCCTGGAGCGAACAGGGATATGGCTACACCTTC. This gives the protein CAWSEQGYGYTF.

The CDR3 loop reads CASSPFDSEYGYTF. CDR3 coding DNA: TGTGCCAGCAGCCCATTCGACAGCGAGTATGGCTACACCTTC. The chain uses TRBV7-9 and TRBJ1-2, with a tentative D call TRBD1 (5 bases). The germline CDR1 and CDR2 sequences are SEHNR and FQNEAQ (reference sequence). Trimming shortened V by 5 bases and J by 5 bases, and 15 bases separated the two germline ends. This CDR3 comprises 14 residues.

The table lists this clone with a count of one. V gene TRBV4-1 combines with J gene TRBJ2-6; 8 bases line up with TRBD1. The CDR3 is 16 residues long. The germline CDR1 and CDR2 sequences are MGHRA and YSYEKL. Trimming cost V 3 bases and J 2 bases; bases outside gene matches: 3. CDR3 loop: CASSQVQGAGANVLTF. The CDR3 DNA is TGCGCCAGCAGCCAGGTACAGGGGGCTGGGGCCAACGTCCTGACTTTC.

The rearrangement uses TRBV11-1 and TRBJ2-3; TRBD2 is a possible D gene (6 bases). V lost 4 bases to trimming and J lost 4 bases, with 9 bases between them. Germline CDR1 reads SGHAT; CDR2 reads FQDESV (reference sequence). The CDR3 totals 13 residues. The CDR3 DNA follows: TGTGCCAGCAGCTGGACTACTTCAGATACGCAGTATTTT. Translation gives CASSWTTSDTQYF.